The 2 T cell receptor beta chains listed next were all sequenced from one sample in a study of tumor-infiltrating lymphocytes in oesophageal squamous cell carcinoma. In TCRdb, the PCR reads were re-called with MiXCR into one record per CDR3 protein. In the table there are some 16,000 distinct CDR3 sequences, roughly 55% of which are singletons. Sequencing was carried out using esophageal tumor tissue. The receptors here all came from a male donor with esophageal squamous cell carcinoma.

This clonotype was counted ten times or more. This chain connects TRBV10-3 to TRBJ1-1; D is undetermined. Trimming removed 6 bases from V and 6 bases from J, with 14 bases in between. Germline V CDR1 and CDR2: ENHRY, SYGVKD. The CDR3 has 13 residues. CDR3 sequence (DNA): TGTGCCATCAGACAGCTCCCCTCCCCTGAAGCTTTCTTT. Translation: CAIRQLPSPEAFF.

This clonotype was seen a few times. The chain couples TRBV7-8 to TRBJ2-7; 7 bases agree with TRBD1. Germline CDR1 is SGHVS and CDR2 is FQNEAQ. Trimming cost V 0 bases and J 3 bases; bases outside gene matches: 11. The CDR3 has 17 residues. This chain's CDR3 is CASSLAPTGRWYYEQYF. The CDR3 DNA sequence: TGTGCCAGCAGCTTAGCGCCGACAGGGAGATGGTACTACGAGCAGTACTTC.